This T cell receptor beta chain was obtained from a study of T-cell memory formation after mild COVID-19. Background on the study: The study found TCR clusters largely donor specific. Study findings and constraints: Cross-reactive memory seemingly joined, as some responding clones were found in pre-infection memory.

After 5'RACE with constant-segment primers, TCR alpha and TCR beta cDNA libraries carrying sample barcodes and UMIs were obtained. TCRdb analysed the 5' RACE reads with MiXCR anew, one entry per CDR3 protein. The repertoire holds around 340,000 distinct CDR3 sequences, with around 13% as singletons. This clonotype occurred a few times. The antigen is not known. The source is a man between 18 and 29 years old who had mild COVID-19 (a few samples of this study predate the infection). Cell type and time point are not known. Sequenced: PBMCs or a T cell subset sorted from them (not recorded which).

The CDR3 DNA reads TGTGCCAGCAGCCCGCCCACGGACTATGGCTACACCTTC. It is translated as CASSPPTDYGYTF. This chain links TRBV7-9 with TRBJ1-2, with D unresolved. Trimming left V 5 bases short and J 3 bases short, with 10 bases between. Germline V gene sequence: CDR1 SEHNR, CDR2 FQNEAQ (reference sequence). The CDR3 spans 13 residues.